This T cell receptor beta chain was captured in a study of blood T cell repertoires in COVID-19. Study summary: The origin of the acute and convalescent COVID-19 samples was the United States, Italy and Spain. Nucleic acid was either cDNA or gDNA, and it came from T cells, B-cell-depleted T cells, or PBMCs.

Original handling: Cell counts per sample came from amplifying reference gene primers. Sequencing was performed with immunoSEQ multiplex PCR; in TCRdb, only in-frame clones are kept and a portion is missing. V, J and clone size derive from that table, while D and trimming were established from the DNA sequence. Among about 50,000 clones listed, roughly four fifths were seen once. The CDR3 runs 13 residues. CDR1 and CDR2 (germline): MRHNA, SNTAGT. The germline V and J ends were trimmed by 2 bases and 5 bases, with 6 bases remaining between them. In this sample, this clone turned up a few times. The J gene is TRBJ2-2, the V gene TRBV6-4, with D possibly matching TRBD2 (6 bases). This receptor was obtained from an older man with active COVID-19. Sequencing input: peripheral blood. Here the CDR3 reads CASSDGRTGELFF. CDR3 nucleotide sequence: TGTGCCAGCAGTGACGGGAGGACCGGGGAGCTGTTTTTT.